Listed below are T cell receptor beta chains from one sample, sequenced in a study of T cell responses to AZD1222 COVID-19 vaccine. TCRdb keeps only in-frame clones here, not all; method: immunoSEQ multiplex PCR. The table shows around 45,000 clones, with around three quarters occurring only once. Sequenced material: peripheral blood, taken 28 days after the second dose of the MenACWY control vaccine. All receptors come from an adult who received the MenACWY meningococcal vaccine as a control. CDR3s include the opening cysteine and the closing phenylalanine or tryptophan. The D gene is left open where the match is weak. Expanded clones get a size class; other rows say once, few or many, or leave the size out.

TRBV7-2	NA	NA	TRBJ2-5	CASSPTSSTSETQYF	TGTGCCAGCAGCCCCACCTCTAGTACCTCAGAGACCCAGTACTTC
TRBV27	TRBD2	NA	TRBJ2-5	CASGLAAGGSLETQYF	TGTGCCAGCGGACTAGCGGCTGGGGGGAGCCTAGAGACCCAGTACTTC
TRBV4-1	NA	NA	TRBJ1-2	CASSHASAVYGYTF	TGCGCCAGCAGCCACGCCTCGGCGGTCTATGGCTACACCTTC
TRBV18	NA	NA	TRBJ2-7	CASSPPISVGFLYEQYF	TGTGCCAGCTCACCACCGATCTCAGTGGGATTCCTCTACGAGCAGTACTTC
TRBV25-1	TRBD1	NA	TRBJ2-5	CASSRQGPPLEETQYF	TGTGCCAGCAGCCGACAGGGGCCCCCCTTGGAAGAGACCCAGTACTTC
TRBV12-5	NA	once	TRBJ1-5	CASGLEDNQPQHF	TGTGCTAGTGGTTTGGAGGACAATCAGCCCCAGCATTTT
TRBV7-2	NA	few	TRBJ1-2	CASSPAGRGYTF	TGTGCCAGCAGCCCCGCCGGGAGGGGCTACACCTTC
TRBV2	TRBD2	NA	TRBJ2-7	CASSEGRLAAAYEQYF	TGTGCCAGCAGTGAAGGGCGACTAGCGGCTGCCTACGAGCAGTACTTC
TRBV19	TRBD2	NA	TRBJ2-7	CASSISSSGTSSYEQYF	TGTGCCAGTAGTATCTCCTCTAGCGGGACAAGCTCCTACGAGCAGTACTTC
TRBV16	TRBD1	NA	TRBJ1-1	CASSQLGTDEAFF	TGTGCCAGCAGCCAATTGGGGACAGATGAAGCTTTCTTT
TRBV6-1	NA	NA	TRBJ1-2	CASSEARAGGYTF	TGTGCCAGCAGTGAAGCGCGAGCAGGAGGCTACACCTTC
TRBV18	NA	NA	TRBJ2-7	CASSSLGEQWEQYF	TGTGCCAGCTCTAGTTTGGGGGAGCAGTGGGAGCAGTACTTC
TRBV24-1	TRBD2	many	TRBJ2-7	CATSGSGTSDIYEQYF	TGTGCCACCAGTGGCTCCGGGACTAGCGATATCTACGAGCAGTACTTC
TRBV7-8	NA	NA	TRBJ1-2	CASSPGHLPGYGYTF	TGTGCCAGCAGCCCCGGACACTTACCGGGGTATGGCTACACCTTC
TRBV6-4	TRBD2	NA	TRBJ2-3	CASSDSTSLADTQYF	TGTGCCAGCAGTGACTCGACTAGCCTCGCAGATACGCAGTATTTT
TRBV27	NA	NA	TRBJ1-3	CASSMTGTSGNTIYF	TGTGCCAGCAGCATGACAGGTACCTCTGGAAACACCATATATTTT
TRBV30	NA	NA	TRBJ1-6	CAWSPQGNSPLHF	TGTGCCTGGAGTCCACAGGGTAATTCACCCCTCCACTTT
TRBV9	NA	NA	TRBJ1-6	CASSVDSGPINSPLHF	TGTGCCAGCAGCGTCGATTCCGGGCCAATTAATTCACCCCTCCACTTT
TRBV7-8	TRBD1	few	TRBJ1-1	CASSLGTGARSAFF	TGTGCCAGCAGCTTGGGAACAGGGGCGCGGTCAGCTTTCTTT
TRBV5-1	NA	NA	TRBJ1-1	CASSPTVMNTEAFF	TGCGCCAGCAGCCCGACAGTTATGAACACTGAAGCTTTCTTT
TRBV12-5	NA	NA	TRBJ1-5	CASGSSRHLYSNQPQHF	TGTGCTAGTGGTTCCTCAAGACATCTTTATAGCAATCAGCCCCAGCATTTT
TRBV5-1	NA	NA	TRBJ2-4	CASSLTELQNIQYF	TGCGCCAGCAGTCTTACAGAGCTCCAAAACATTCAGTACTTC
TRBV19	TRBD1	NA	TRBJ1-5	CASRPYFDRGGQPQHF	TGTGCCAGTAGACCTTATTTTGACAGGGGGGGTCAGCCCCAGCATTTT
TRBV4-2	NA	NA	TRBJ1-1	CASSRDGGEGTEAFF	TGTGCCAGCAGCCGGGACGGGGGCGAGGGCACTGAAGCTTTCTTT
TRBV27	NA	once	TRBJ2-3	CASKTYEAETQYF	TGTGCCAGCAAGACATACGAAGCTGAAACGCAGTATTTT
TRBV30	NA	NA	TRBJ1-5	CAWSDGVRSNQPQHF	TGTGCCTGGAGTGACGGGGTGCGGAGCAATCAGCCCCAGCATTTT
TRBV6-5	TRBD2	NA	TRBJ2-1	CASQRDPYNEQFF	TGTGCCAGCCAGCGGGATCCCTACAATGAGCAGTTCTTC
TRBV6-5	NA	NA	TRBJ1-1	CASRVYGYTEAFF	TGTGCCAGCAGAGTATATGGGTACACTGAAGCTTTCTTT
TRBV6-5	NA	NA	TRBJ1-2	CASSYDSNYGYTF	TGTGCCAGCAGTTACGACAGTAACTATGGCTACACCTTC
TRBV27	NA	NA	TRBJ1-5	CASSPAMAGTQHF	TGTGCCAGCAGCCCCGCGATGGCGGGAACCCAGCATTTT
TRBV12-3/TRBV12-4	NA	NA	TRBJ1-2	CASSSPGAEGYTF	TGTGCCAGCAGTTCCCCGGGGGCGGAAGGCTACACCTTC
TRBV12-3/TRBV12-4	NA	NA	TRBJ2-7	CASSLIEGEQYF	TGTGCCAGCAGTTTAATTGAGGGTGAGCAGTACTTC
TRBV19	NA	NA	TRBJ2-1	CASSNRADEQFF	TGTGCCAGTAGTAACAGGGCGGATGAGCAGTTCTTC
TRBV2	NA	once	TRBJ1-6	CASSETAYPSPLHF	TGTGCCAGCAGTGAGACGGCATATCCATCACCCCTCCACTTT
TRBV19	NA	NA	TRBJ2-2	CASRVVGAGGELFF	TGTGCCAGCCGAGTCGTGGGCGCGGGCGGGGAGCTGTTTTTT
TRBV19	TRBD2	NA	TRBJ2-1	CASGTSGRGNEQFF	TGTGCCAGTGGAACTAGCGGGAGAGGTAATGAGCAGTTCTTC
TRBV6-4	TRBD2	NA	TRBJ2-7	CASSLDPAGVNEQYF	TGTGCCAGCAGTCTTGATCCAGCGGGAGTCAACGAGCAGTACTTC
TRBV13	TRBD1	few	TRBJ2-7	CASSHGTGNEQYF	TGTGCCAGCAGCCACGGGACAGGGAACGAGCAGTACTTC
TRBV21-1	NA	NA	TRBJ1-5	CASSAVRGITTDNQPQHF	TGTGCCAGCAGCGCGGTTCGCGGGATAACGACTGATAATCAGCCCCAGCATTTT
TRBV5-6	NA	few	TRBJ2-7	CASRAPSGYEQYF	TGTGCCAGCCGAGCCCCGTCGGGCTACGAGCAGTACTTC
TRBV6-5	NA	NA	TRBJ1-6	CASCRDASNSPLHF	TGTGCCAGCTGCCGGGACGCCTCTAATTCACCCCTCCACTTT
TRBV2	TRBD1	NA	TRBJ2-2	CASSELRTGSTGELFF	TGTGCCAGCAGTGAATTAAGGACAGGGTCCACCGGGGAGCTGTTTTTT
TRBV2	TRBD2	once	TRBJ2-5	CASNPSGDETQYF	TGTGCCAGCAACCCTAGCGGGGATGAGACCCAGTACTTC
TRBV11-2	NA	NA	TRBJ1-2	CASSLGQAYGYTF	TGTGCCAGCAGCTTAGGACAGGCATATGGCTACACCTTC
TRBV15	NA	NA	TRBJ2-1	CATSRATRRGTPYNEQFF	TGTGCCACCAGCAGAGCCACCCGTCGGGGGACCCCCTACAATGAGCAGTTCTTC
TRBV2	NA	NA	TRBJ2-6	CASSDRQGSGANVLTF	TGTGCCAGCAGTGACAGGCAGGGCTCTGGGGCCAACGTCCTGACTTTC
TRBV12-3/TRBV12-4	NA	NA	TRBJ1-1	CASRGATDEAFF	TGTGCCAGCAGGGGCGCCACGGATGAAGCTTTCTTT
TRBV25-1	NA	few	TRBJ1-4	CASSALQGTWATNEKLFF	TGTGCCAGCAGCGCCCTTCAGGGGACCTGGGCTACTAATGAAAAACTGTTTTTT
TRBV7-2	TRBD2	NA	TRBJ2-1	CASSLAGGRTYNEQFF	TGTGCCAGCAGCCTAGCGGGGGGCCGTACTTACAATGAGCAGTTCTTC
TRBV19	NA	NA	TRBJ1-2	CASSIESGSFGGYTF	TGTGCCAGTAGTATAGAGTCCGGGTCATTCGGCGGCTACACCTTC
TRBV2	NA	NA	TRBJ1-4	CASSGEQGNEKLFF	TGTGCCAGCAGTGGGGAACAGGGTAATGAAAAACTGTTTTTT
TRBV19	NA	NA	TRBJ1-1	CASRGGPSLDTEAFF	TGTGCCAGTAGAGGGGGTCCGTCGTTAGACACTGAAGCTTTCTTT
TRBV30	NA	NA	TRBJ1-5	CAWSAARNQPQHF	TGTGCCTGGAGTGCCGCACGAAATCAGCCCCAGCATTTT